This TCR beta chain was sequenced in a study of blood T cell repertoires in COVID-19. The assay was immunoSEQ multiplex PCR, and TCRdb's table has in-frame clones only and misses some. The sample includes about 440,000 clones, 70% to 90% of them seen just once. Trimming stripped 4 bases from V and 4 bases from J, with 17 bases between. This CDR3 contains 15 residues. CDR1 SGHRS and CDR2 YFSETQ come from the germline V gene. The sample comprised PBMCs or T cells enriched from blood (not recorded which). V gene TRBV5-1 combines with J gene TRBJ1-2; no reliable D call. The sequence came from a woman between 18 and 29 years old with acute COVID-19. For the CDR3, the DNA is TGCGCCAGCAGCGTATCCGCCCAACACGCCTATGGCTACACCTTC. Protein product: CASSVSAQHAYGYTF.